The TCR beta chain under discussion was sequenced for a study of T-cell memory formation after mild COVID-19. Study-wide points: Cross-reactive memory appears to have joined, as suggested by some responding clones showing up in pre-infection memory.

V was cut by 3 bases and J by 2 bases, with 8 bases left in between. CDR3 length: 12 amino acids. Germline V CDR1 and CDR2: GTSNPN, SVGIG (reference sequence). The TCR alpha and TCR beta cDNA libraries, bearing sample barcodes and UMIs, were generated by 5'RACE using constant-segment primers. TCRdb re-called the 5' RACE reads with MiXCR, one entry per CDR3 protein. The top ten hold 20% to 25% of the sample, which has hundreds of thousands of distinct CDR3 sequences, 12% to 15% seen once. A word on this clonotype: The antigen is unknown.

What was sequenced was PBMCs or a T cell subset sorted from them (not recorded which). The receptor was derived from a man aged 18 to 30 who had mild COVID-19 (a few samples of this study predate the infection). Cell type and time point are not known. The genes are TRBV30 and TRBJ2-7, with D perhaps matching TRBD1 or TRBD2 (5 bases each). CDR3 protein: CAWSRDAYEQYF. The CDR3 region has the DNA TGTGCCTGGAGCCGGGACGCCTACGAGCAGTACTTC.